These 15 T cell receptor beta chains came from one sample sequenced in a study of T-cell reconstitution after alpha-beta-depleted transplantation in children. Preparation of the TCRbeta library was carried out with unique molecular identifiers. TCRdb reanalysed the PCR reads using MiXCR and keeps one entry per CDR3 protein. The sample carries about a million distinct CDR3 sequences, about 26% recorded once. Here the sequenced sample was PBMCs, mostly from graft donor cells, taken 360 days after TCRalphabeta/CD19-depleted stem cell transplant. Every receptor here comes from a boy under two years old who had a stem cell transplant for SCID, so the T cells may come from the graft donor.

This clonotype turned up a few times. CDR3 nucleotides: TGTGCCAGCAGTTCCCAGCTTCTAGCGGGGGGCACAGATACGCAGTATTTT. Translation gives CASSSQLLAGGTDTQYF. The chain joins TRBV6-5 to TRBJ2-3; 10 nucleotides line up with TRBD2. This CDR3 comprises 17 residues. The germline V gene encodes CDR1 MNHEY and CDR2 SVGAGI. V lost 4 bases, J lost 1 base, and 8 bases stayed unmatched.

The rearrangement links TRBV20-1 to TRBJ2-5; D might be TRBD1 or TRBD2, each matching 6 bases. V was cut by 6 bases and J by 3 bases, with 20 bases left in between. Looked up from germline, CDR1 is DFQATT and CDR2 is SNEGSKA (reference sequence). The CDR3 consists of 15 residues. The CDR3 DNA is TGCAGTGCACGAAGGGCCCGGGGGCGAGAAGAGACCCAGTACTTC. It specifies CSARRARGREETQYF.

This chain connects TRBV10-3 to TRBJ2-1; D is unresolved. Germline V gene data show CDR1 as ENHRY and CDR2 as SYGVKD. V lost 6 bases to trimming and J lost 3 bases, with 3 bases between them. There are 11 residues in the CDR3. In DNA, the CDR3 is TGTGCCATCAGGCGCTACAATGAGCAGTTCTTC. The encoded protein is CAIRRYNEQFF.

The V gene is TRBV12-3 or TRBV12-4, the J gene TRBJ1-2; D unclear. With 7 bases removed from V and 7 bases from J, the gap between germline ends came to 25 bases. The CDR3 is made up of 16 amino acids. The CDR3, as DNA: TGTGCCAGCACCACTCTCCAACCCCTCCTAACGGCTGGCTACACCTTC. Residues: CASTTLQPLLTAGYTF.

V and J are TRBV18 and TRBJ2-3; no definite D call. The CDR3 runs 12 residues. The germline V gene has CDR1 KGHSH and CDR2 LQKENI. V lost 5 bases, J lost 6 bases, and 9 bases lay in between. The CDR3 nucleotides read TGTGCCAGCTCAGTGTCTATGGATACGCAGTATTTT. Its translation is CASSVSMDTQYF. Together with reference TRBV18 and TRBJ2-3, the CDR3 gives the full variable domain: NAGVMQNPRHLVRRRGQEARLRCSPMKGHSHVYWYRQLPEEGLKFMVYLQKENIIDESGMPKERFSAEFPKEGPSILRIQQVVRGDSAAYFCASSVSMDTQYFGPGTRLTVL.

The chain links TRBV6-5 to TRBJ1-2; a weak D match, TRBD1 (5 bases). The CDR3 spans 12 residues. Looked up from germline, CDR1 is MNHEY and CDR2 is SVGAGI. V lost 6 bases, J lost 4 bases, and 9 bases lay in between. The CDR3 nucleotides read TGTGCCAGCAGGTCGGGACCCTATGGCTACACCTTC. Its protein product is CASRSGPYGYTF.

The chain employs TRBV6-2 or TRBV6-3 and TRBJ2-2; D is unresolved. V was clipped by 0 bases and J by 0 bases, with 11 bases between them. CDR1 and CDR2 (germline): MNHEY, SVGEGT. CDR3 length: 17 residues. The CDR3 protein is CASSYSRTVANTGELFF. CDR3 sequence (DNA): TGTGCCAGCAGTTACTCGCGGACCGTCGCGAACACCGGGGAGCTGTTTTTT.

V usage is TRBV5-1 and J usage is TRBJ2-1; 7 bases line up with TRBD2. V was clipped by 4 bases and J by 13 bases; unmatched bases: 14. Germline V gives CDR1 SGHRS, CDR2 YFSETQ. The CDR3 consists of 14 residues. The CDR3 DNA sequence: TGCGCCAGCAGCGGCGGGGGACCAAATAAACCCCAGTTCTTC. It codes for CASSGGGPNKPQFF.

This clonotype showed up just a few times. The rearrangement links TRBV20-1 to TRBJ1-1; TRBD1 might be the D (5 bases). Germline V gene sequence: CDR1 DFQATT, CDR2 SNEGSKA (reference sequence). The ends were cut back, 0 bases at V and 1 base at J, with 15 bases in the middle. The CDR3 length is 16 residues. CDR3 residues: CSARDRPGDANTEAFF. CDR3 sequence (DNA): TGCAGTGCTAGAGATCGGCCCGGGGACGCGAACACTGAAGCTTTCTTT.

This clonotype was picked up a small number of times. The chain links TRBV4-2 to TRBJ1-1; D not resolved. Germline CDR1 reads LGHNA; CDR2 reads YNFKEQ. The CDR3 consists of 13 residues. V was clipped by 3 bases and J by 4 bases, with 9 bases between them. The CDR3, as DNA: TGTGCCAGCAGCCACGGCGCGGGCACTGAAGCTTTCTTT. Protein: CASSHGAGTEAFF.

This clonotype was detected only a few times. The CDR3 bases are TGTGCCAGCAGCTTAGGGGCCTTACCGTATTCCTACGAGCAGTACTTC. Translated, it gives CASSLGALPYSYEQYF. The chain couples TRBV7-6 to TRBJ2-7; D is ambiguous. Looked up from germline, CDR1 is SGHVS and CDR2 is FNYEAQ. The CDR3 has 16 amino acids. V lost 1 base to trimming and J lost 1 base, with 14 bases between them.

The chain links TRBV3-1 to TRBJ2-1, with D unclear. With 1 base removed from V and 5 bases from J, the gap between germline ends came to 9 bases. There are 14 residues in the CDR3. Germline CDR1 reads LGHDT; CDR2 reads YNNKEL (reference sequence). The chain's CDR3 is CASSQAGVDNEQFF. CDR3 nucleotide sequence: TGTGCCAGCAGCCAAGCTGGCGTCGACAATGAGCAGTTCTTC.

The CDR3 protein is CASSQSRDRGFVAFF. The CDR3 nucleotides are TGTGCCAGCAGCCAATCCCGGGACAGGGGGTTTGTGGCTTTCTTT. The chain uses TRBV3-1 and TRBJ1-1, with TRBD1 matching over 11 bases. V lost 2 bases, J lost 11 bases, and 10 bases stayed unmatched. Germline loops: CDR1 LGHDT, CDR2 YNNKEL (reference sequence). There are 15 residues in the CDR3.

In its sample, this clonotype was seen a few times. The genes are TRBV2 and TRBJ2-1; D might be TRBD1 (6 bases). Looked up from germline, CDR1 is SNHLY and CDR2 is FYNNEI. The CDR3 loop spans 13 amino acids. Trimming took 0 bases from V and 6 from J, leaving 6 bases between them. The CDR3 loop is CASSEAGANEQFF. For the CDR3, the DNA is TGTGCCAGCAGTGAAGCGGGGGCCAATGAGCAGTTCTTC.

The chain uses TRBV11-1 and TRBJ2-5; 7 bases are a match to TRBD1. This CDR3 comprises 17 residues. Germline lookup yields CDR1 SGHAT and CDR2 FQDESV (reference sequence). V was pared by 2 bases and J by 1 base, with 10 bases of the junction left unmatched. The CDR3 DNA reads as TGTGCCAGCAGCTTATCGCCTCCTGGGACAGTCCAAGAGACCCAGTACTTC. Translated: CASSLSPPGTVQETQYF.